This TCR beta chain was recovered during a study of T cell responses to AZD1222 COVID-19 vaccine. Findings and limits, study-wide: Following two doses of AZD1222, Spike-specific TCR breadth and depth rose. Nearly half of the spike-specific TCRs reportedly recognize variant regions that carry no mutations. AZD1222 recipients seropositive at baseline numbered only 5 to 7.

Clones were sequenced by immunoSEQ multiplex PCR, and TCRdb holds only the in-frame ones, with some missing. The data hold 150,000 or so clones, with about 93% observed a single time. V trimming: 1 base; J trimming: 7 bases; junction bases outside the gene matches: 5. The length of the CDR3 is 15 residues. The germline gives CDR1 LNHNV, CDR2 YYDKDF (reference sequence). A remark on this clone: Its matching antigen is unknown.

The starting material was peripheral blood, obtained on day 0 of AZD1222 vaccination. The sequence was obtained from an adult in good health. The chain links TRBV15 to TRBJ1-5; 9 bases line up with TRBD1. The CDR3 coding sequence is TGTGCCACCAGCAGAGGGGACAGGGTGGGACAGCCCCAGCATTTT. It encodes CATSRGDRVGQPQHF.